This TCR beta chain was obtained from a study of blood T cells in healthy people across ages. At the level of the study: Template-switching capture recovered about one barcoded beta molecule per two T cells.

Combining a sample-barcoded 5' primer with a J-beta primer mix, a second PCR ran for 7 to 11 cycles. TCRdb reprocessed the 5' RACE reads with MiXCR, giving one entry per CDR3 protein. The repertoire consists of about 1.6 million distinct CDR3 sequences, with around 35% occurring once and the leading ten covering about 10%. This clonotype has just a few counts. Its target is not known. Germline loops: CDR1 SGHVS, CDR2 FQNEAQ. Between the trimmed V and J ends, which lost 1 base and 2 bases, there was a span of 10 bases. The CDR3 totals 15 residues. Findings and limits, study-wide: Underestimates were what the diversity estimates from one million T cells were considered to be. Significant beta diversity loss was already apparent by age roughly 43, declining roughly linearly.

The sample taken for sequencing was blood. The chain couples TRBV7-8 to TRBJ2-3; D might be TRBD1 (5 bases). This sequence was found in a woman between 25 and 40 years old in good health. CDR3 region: CASSLETGDTDTQYF. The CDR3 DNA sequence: TGTGCCAGCAGCTTAGAAACAGGTGACACAGATACGCAGTATTTT.